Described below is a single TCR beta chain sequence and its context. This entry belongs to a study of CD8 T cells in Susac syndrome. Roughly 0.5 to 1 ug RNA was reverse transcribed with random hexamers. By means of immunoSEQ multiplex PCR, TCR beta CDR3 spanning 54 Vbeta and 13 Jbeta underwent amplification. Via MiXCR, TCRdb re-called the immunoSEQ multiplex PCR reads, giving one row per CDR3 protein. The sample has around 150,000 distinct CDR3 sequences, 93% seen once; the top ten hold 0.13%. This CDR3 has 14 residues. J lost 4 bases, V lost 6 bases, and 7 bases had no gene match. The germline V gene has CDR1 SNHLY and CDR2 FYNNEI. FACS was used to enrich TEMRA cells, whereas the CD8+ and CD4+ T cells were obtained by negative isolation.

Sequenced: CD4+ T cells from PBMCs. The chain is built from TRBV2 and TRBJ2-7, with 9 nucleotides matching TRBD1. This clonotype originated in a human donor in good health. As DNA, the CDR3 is TGTGCCAGCAGCCTACAGGGGGCACTTTACGAGCAGTACTTC. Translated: CASSLQGALYEQYF.